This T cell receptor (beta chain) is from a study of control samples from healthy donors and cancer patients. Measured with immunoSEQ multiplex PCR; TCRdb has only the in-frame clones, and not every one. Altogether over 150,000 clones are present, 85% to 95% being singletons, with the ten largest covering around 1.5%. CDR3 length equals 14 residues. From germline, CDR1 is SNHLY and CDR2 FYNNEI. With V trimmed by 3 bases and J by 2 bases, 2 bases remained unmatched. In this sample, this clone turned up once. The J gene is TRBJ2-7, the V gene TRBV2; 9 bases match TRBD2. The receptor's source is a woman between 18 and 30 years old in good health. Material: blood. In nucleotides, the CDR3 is TGTGCCAGCAGTGAGGAGCGGGGGGCCTACGAGCAGTACTTC. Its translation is CASSEERGAYEQYF. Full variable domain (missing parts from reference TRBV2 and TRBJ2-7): EPEVTQTPSHQVTQMGQEVILRCVPISNHLYFYWYRQILGQKVEFLVSFYNNEISEKSEIFDDQFSVERPDGSNFTLKIRSTKLEDSAMYFCASSEERGAYEQYFGPGTRLTVT.